The sequence of this TCR beta chain was determined in a study of blood T cell repertoires in COVID-19. Sequencing used immunoSEQ multiplex PCR; TCRdb keeps in-frame clones, though not all of them. The data hold under 150,000 clones, with approximately 77% observed a single time. Material: peripheral blood. This TCR came from a man aged 80 or over with acute or convalescent COVID-19.

The CDR3 loop is CASRHRAGGNTEAFF. The CDR3 coding sequence is TGTGCCAGCAGACACAGGGCGGGCGGGAACACTGAAGCTTTCTTT. The V call is TRBV25-1, the J call TRBJ1-1, with D maybe TRBD1 (6 bases). This CDR3 spans 15 amino acids. The germline V gene encodes CDR1 MGHDK and CDR2 SYGVNS. V was pared by 6 bases and J by 1 base, with 15 bases between.